These 21 T cell receptor beta chains originate from one sample sequenced in a study of identical twins' blood T cells. TCRdb re-derived calls from the 5' RACE reads in MiXCR, one entry per CDR3 protein. The profile shows roughly 380,000 distinct CDR3 sequences, 28% of them singletons. Sequencing input: PBMCs. The receptors were sampled from a woman aged 18-49 years in good health.

In this sample, this clonotype turned up a few times. The chain uses TRBV7-6 and TRBJ2-7; D unclear. CDR1 is SGHVS and CDR2 is FNYEAQ in the germline V gene. This CDR3 region has 16 residues. Between the trimmed V and J ends, which lost 3 bases and 0 bases, there was a span of 15 bases. CDR3 region: CASSFAQESSSYEQYF. The DNA for the CDR3 is TGTGCCAGCAGCTTTGCGCAGGAGTCCTCCTCCTACGAGCAGTACTTC. Full variable domain (remainder filled in from reference TRBV7-6 and TRBJ2-7): GAGVSQSPRYKVTKRGQDVALRCDPISGHVSLYWYRQALGQGPEFLTYFNYEAQQDKSGLPNDRFSAERPEGSISTLTIQRTEQRDSAMYRCASSFAQESSSYEQYFGPGTRLTVT.

This clonotype has only one observation. The rearrangement links TRBV5-1 to TRBJ2-7; 9 bases line up with TRBD1. V lost 1 base to trimming and J lost 5 bases; unmatched junction nucleotides: 7. The CDR3 loop spans 15 amino acids. CDR1 is SGHRS and CDR2 is YFSETQ in the germline V gene. CDR3 amino acids: CASSLSGQGTNEQYF. The CDR3 region has the DNA TGCGCCAGCAGCTTGTCGGGACAGGGTACGAACGAGCAGTACTTC.

This clonotype was counted only a few times. The gene calls are TRBV5-1 and TRBJ1-5; D not resolved. V shed 3 bases and J shed 4 bases, with 17 bases lying between them. The CDR3 is made up of 16 amino acids. From germline, CDR1 is SGHRS and CDR2 YFSETQ. The CDR3 sequence: CASSCLSIRQNQPQHF. The CDR3 DNA reads TGCGCCAGCAGCTGCCTAAGTATTAGACAAAATCAGCCCCAGCATTTT.

This clonotype was picked up many times. This sequence joins TRBV27 and TRBJ1-1; D is uncertain. The length of the CDR3 is 11 residues. CDR1 MNHEY and CDR2 SMNVEV come from the germline V gene (reference sequence). V dropped 4 bases and J dropped 7 bases, with 7 bases sitting between them. The CDR3 is CASSYHGEAFF. CDR3 sequence (DNA): TGTGCCAGCAGTTACCACGGTGAAGCTTTCTTT.

On this clonotype itself: A much larger clonotype is one base distant, so this may be a read error. The chain employs TRBV13 and TRBJ2-1, with TRBD2 as a possible D gene (6 bases). The CDR3 length is 13 residues. The V gene's germline CDR1 is PRHDT and CDR2 FYEKMQ (reference sequence). The CDR3 bases are TGTGCCAGCGGCTTGGGGAGGCCCAATGAGCAGTTCTTC. Translation: CASGLGRPNEQFF.

V gene TRBV7-9 combines with J gene TRBJ1-1; D is unresolved. From germline, CDR1 is SEHNR and CDR2 FQNEAQ (reference sequence). The CDR3 runs to 13 residues. With 5 bases removed from V and 2 bases from J, the gap between germline ends came to 9 bases. Here the CDR3 DNA reads TGTGCCAGCAGCGACTTTAGAAACACTGAAGCTTTCTTT. This codes for CASSDFRNTEAFF.

This clonotype was recorded a few times. This rearrangement joins TRBV20-1 to TRBJ1-2; D not certain. Deletions cut 3 bases from V and 1 base from J, with 9 bases between. The CDR3 runs to 13 residues. Germline CDR1 and CDR2: DFQATT and SNEGSKA (reference sequence). CDR3 DNA: TGCAGTGCTAGGGTCACCTTTAACTATGGCTACACCTTC. Amino acid sequence: CSARVTFNYGYTF.

This clonotype came up many times. This CDR3 reads CASSERGTEAFF. CDR3 nucleotides: TGTGCCAGCAGTGAGAGGGGAACTGAAGCTTTCTTT. The chain carries TRBV25-1 and TRBJ1-1, with D possibly TRBD1 on 5 matching bases. The CDR3 is 12 amino acids. The germline V and J ends were trimmed by 3 bases and 5 bases, with 7 bases remaining between them. Looked up from germline, CDR1 is MGHDK and CDR2 is SYGVNS.

This clonotype was seen a handful of times. V gene TRBV5-1 combines with J gene TRBJ2-7; 9 bases line up with TRBD2. Germline V gene sequence: CDR1 SGHRS, CDR2 YFSETQ. Unmatched junction bases numbered 4, after V lost 3 bases and J lost 0 bases. The CDR3 contains 15 residues. This chain's CDR3 is CASSYIAGASYEQYF. The CDR3, as DNA: TGCGCCAGCAGCTACATAGCGGGGGCCTCCTACGAGCAGTACTTC.

Only a few counts were recorded for this clonotype. V gene TRBV7-9 combines with J gene TRBJ2-3; 7 bases agree with TRBD2. The germline gives CDR1 SEHNR, CDR2 FQNEAQ (reference sequence). The CDR3 length is 16 residues. Trimming removed 2 bases from V and 8 bases from J; junction bases left unmatched: 13. The CDR3 nucleotides are TGTGCCAGCAGCTTACTGTCAGCGGGACCTCGACCTACGCAGTATTTT. This gives the protein CASSLLSAGPRPTQYF.

This chain uses TRBV27 with TRBJ1-2; maybe TRBD1 (5 bases). CDR3 length: 14 amino acids. Germline CDR1 MNHEY, CDR2 SMNVEV (reference sequence). V was shortened by 1 base and J by 4 bases, with 10 bases between the two germline ends. In nucleotides, the CDR3 is TGTGCCAGCAGTTTATACCAGGGCCTCTATGGCTACACCTTC. Translated: CASSLYQGLYGYTF.

A single count supports this clonotype. The chain has TRBV21-1 and TRBJ1-1. TRBV21-1 is a pseudogene. The CDR3 extends over 14 amino acids. The CDR3 region is CARGRGWVNTEAFF. CDR3 coding DNA: TGTGCCAGAGGGAGGGGATGGGTGAACACTGAAGCTTTCTTT.

This clonotype was picked up a small number of times. The chain is built from TRBV20-1 and TRBJ1-2; tentative D call: TRBD1 (5 bases). This CDR3 comprises 13 residues. Trimming cost V 3 bases and J 6 bases, with 14 bases left between them. CDR1 and CDR2 (germline): DFQATT, SNEGSKA (reference sequence). CDR3 sequence reads: CSASDAGFDGYTF. The CDR3 nucleotides are TGCAGTGCTAGCGATGCAGGGTTCGATGGCTACACCTTC.

J is TRBJ2-3 and V is TRBV7-2; no firm D call. Between the trimmed V and J ends, which lost 3 bases and 6 bases, there was a span of 10 bases. CDR3 length: 13 residues. Germline CDR1 is SGHTA and CDR2 is FQGNSA. CDR3 DNA: TGTGCCAGCAGCTTTTCGGTTGGGGATACGCAGTATTTT. As protein: CASSFSVGDTQYF.

As to this clonotype: A much larger clone is a single base away; this may be a read error. The chain links TRBV7-6 to TRBJ2-1; no clear D gene. The CDR3 extends over 13 amino acids. The germline gives CDR1 SGHVS, CDR2 FNYEAQ. The CDR3: CAGSLSGYNEQFF. CDR3 sequence (DNA): TGTGCCGGCAGCTTGTCAGGCTACAATGAGCAGTTCTTC.

This rearrangement joins TRBV29-1 to TRBJ1-2; 8 nucleotides align to TRBD1. After removal of 5 bases from V and 4 bases from J, the junction contained 12 bases not matched to a gene. Germline V lookup: CDR1 SQVTM, CDR2 ANQGSEA. The CDR3 runs 15 residues. The CDR3 DNA sequence: TGCAGCGTTAGGGACAGGTATAGCTCGGGCTATGGCTACACCTTC. This sequence encodes CSVRDRYSSGYGYTF.

This clonotype has just a few counts. The chain joins TRBV29-1 to TRBJ2-5; 7 bases align to TRBD1. The V and J ends lost 3 bases and 4 bases, in that order; junction bases with no gene match: 5. Germline-derived CDR1 and CDR2 are SQVTM and ANQGSEA. This CDR3 is built from 13 residues. Here the CDR3 DNA reads TGCAGCGTTGAGGGGACAGCAAGAGAGACCCAGTACTTC. Translated: CSVEGTARETQYF.

The chain employs TRBV3-1 and TRBJ2-7, with TRBD2 as a possible D gene (6 bases). V was cut by 4 bases and J by 10 bases, with 17 bases left in between. Germline V gene data show CDR1 as LGHDT and CDR2 as YNNKEL (reference sequence). The CDR3 has 13 amino acids. The CDR3 DNA reads as TGTGCCAGCAGCCCCTCGGCAGGGAGGTTTCAGTACTTC. This translates into CASSPSAGRFQYF.

The V gene is TRBV5-1, the J gene TRBJ2-2, with a possible D match to TRBD2 (5 bases). V was shortened by 6 bases and J by 4 bases, with 13 bases between the two germline ends. Germline V gene sequence: CDR1 SGHRS, CDR2 YFSETQ. The CDR3 totals 14 residues. The CDR3 spells CASKSGSGTGELFF. In DNA, the CDR3 is TGCGCCAGCAAGAGTGGGAGCGGCACCGGGGAGCTGTTTTTT.

About this clonotype itself: At one boundary the junction diverges from the germline segment, which might be a read error. This chain connects TRBV5-1 to TRBJ2-1, with TRBD2 as a possible D gene (5 bases). The length of the CDR3 is 15 residues. Per the germline V gene, CDR1 is SGHRS and CDR2 is YFSETQ. The CDR3 nucleotides read TGCGCCATCAGCTTGGGTCTAGCTAACTACAATGAGCAGTTCTTC. This encodes CAISLGLANYNEQFF.

In its sample, this clonotype was seen a few times. V is TRBV19 and J is TRBJ1-5; TRBD1 matches at 9 bases. The germline V gene encodes CDR1 LNHDA and CDR2 SQIVND (reference sequence). The CDR3 runs 15 residues. The trim removed 5 bases at V and 6 bases at J, leaving 8 bases unmatched. The CDR3 DNA follows: TGTGCCAGTAGTGCCGACAGGGGGATAACTCAGCCCCAGCATTTT. Translated, it gives CASSADRGITQPQHF.